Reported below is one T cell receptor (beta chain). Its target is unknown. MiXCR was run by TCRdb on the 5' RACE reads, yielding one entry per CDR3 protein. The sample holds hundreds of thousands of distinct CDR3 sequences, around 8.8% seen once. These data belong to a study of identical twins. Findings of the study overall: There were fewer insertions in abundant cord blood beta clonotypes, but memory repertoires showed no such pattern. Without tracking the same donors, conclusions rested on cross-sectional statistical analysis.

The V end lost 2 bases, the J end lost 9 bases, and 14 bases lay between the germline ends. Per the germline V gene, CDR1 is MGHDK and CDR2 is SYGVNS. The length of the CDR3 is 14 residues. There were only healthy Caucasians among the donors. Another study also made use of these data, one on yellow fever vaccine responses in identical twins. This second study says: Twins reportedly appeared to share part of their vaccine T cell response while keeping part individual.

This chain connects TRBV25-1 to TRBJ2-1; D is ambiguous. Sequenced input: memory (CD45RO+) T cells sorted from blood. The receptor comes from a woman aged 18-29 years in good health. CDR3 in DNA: TGTGCCAGCAGTGAAGGGCCTAGGACGACTGAGCAGTTCTTC. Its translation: CASSEGPRTTEQFF.